The 16 T cell receptor beta chains presented below share a single source sample, sequenced in a study of CD8 T cells in ankylosing spondylitis. TCRdb independently ran MiXCR on the 5' RACE reads; one entry per CDR3 protein. This sample has more than 250,000 distinct CDR3 sequences, with around a tenth found just once. Input material: blood, either unsorted or a sorted T cell fraction (not recorded which). The source is a female donor with ankylosing spondylitis or in good health (not recorded which).

For this clonotype: Possible read error: a much larger clone is one base away. The chain combines TRBV29-1 with TRBJ1-5, with 8 bases matching TRBD1. Germline V gene lookup returns CDR1 SQVTM and CDR2 ANQGSEA. There are 12 residues in the CDR3. The CDR3 bases are TGCGGCACCCAGGACAGGGATCAGCCCCAGCATTTT. Amino acids: CGTQDRDQPQHF.

This clonotype was found many times. The chain recombines TRBV20-1 with TRBJ2-1; 10 bases are shared with TRBD2. V shed 2 bases and J 7 bases; nucleotides not matched to a gene: 2. The CDR3 is made up of 13 amino acids. The germline V gene has CDR1 DFQATT and CDR2 SNEGSKA (reference sequence). The CDR3 spells CSARSGRGNEQFF. CDR3 sequence (DNA): TGCAGTGCTAGAAGCGGGAGGGGTAATGAGCAGTTCTTC.

The rearrangement uses TRBV5-1 and TRBJ2-6, with 7 nucleotides matching TRBD1. The germline gives CDR1 SGHRS, CDR2 YFSETQ. The CDR3 consists of 17 residues. V was clipped by 4 bases and J by 2 bases; unmatched bases: 9. This chain's CDR3 is CASSPTPQGTGANVLTF. The DNA for the CDR3 is TGCGCCAGCAGCCCGACACCACAGGGGACTGGGGCCAACGTCCTGACTTTC.

This clonotype has just a few counts. The gene calls are TRBV5-1 and TRBJ2-2; 8 positions match TRBD1. This CDR3 has 14 amino acids. Germline V gene data show CDR1 as SGHRS and CDR2 as YFSETQ. The ends lost 4 bases at V and 7 bases at J; junction bases unmatched: 6. CDR3 loop: CASSTRTGNGELFF. CDR3 bases: TGCGCCAGCAGCACCCGGACAGGGAACGGGGAGCTGTTTTTT.

This clonotype appeared many times. The J gene is TRBJ1-1, the V gene TRBV5-1; a weak D match, TRBD1 (6 bases). V shed 3 bases and J shed 0 bases, with 12 bases lying between them. Germline CDR1 reads SGHRS; CDR2 reads YFSETQ. CDR3 length: 15 residues. CDR3 in DNA: TGCGCCAGCAGCTACGCGTGGGGGCTGAACACTGAAGCTTTCTTT. Translated: CASSYAWGLNTEAFF.

V is TRBV5-1 and J is TRBJ1-2; TRBD1 matches 8 bases. Germline CDR1 SGHRS, CDR2 YFSETQ. This CDR3 has 13 residues. V lost 6 bases, J lost 8 bases, and 9 bases stayed unmatched. The CDR3 reads CASTKQGEDGYTF. The CDR3 DNA is TGCGCCAGCACCAAACAGGGGGAAGACGGCTACACCTTC.

This clonotype was seen at least ten times. V and J are TRBV20-1 and TRBJ2-5; 8 bases fit TRBD2. The CDR3 is 15 residues long. Germline assignment: CDR1 DFQATT and CDR2 SNEGSKA (reference sequence). V dropped 0 bases and J dropped 1; count of bases not matched to a gene: 4. The CDR3 DNA follows: TGCAGTGCTAGAGACGCCGGGAGGGGCCAAGAGACCCAGTACTTC. Translating it yields CSARDAGRGQETQYF.

This sequence joins TRBV20-1 and TRBJ2-5; weak D call: TRBD2 (6 bases). Germline V gives CDR1 DFQATT, CDR2 SNEGSKA (reference sequence). The CDR3 contains 17 residues. The CDR3 DNA reads TGCTGGGTGGTCAGATGGAGGGGTAGCGGAAAACAAGAGACCCAGTACTTC. Protein sequence: CWVVRWRGSGKQETQYF.

The chain recombines TRBV5-1 with TRBJ2-2; maybe TRBD1 (5 bases). There are 15 residues in the CDR3. V lost 4 bases, J lost 0 bases, and 10 bases lay in between. The germline V gene has CDR1 SGHRS and CDR2 YFSETQ. The DNA of the CDR3 is TGCGCCAGCAGCGGCGACAGCCCGAACACCGGGGAGCTGTTTTTT. Translated, it gives CASSGDSPNTGELFF.

The V gene is TRBV29-1, the J gene TRBJ2-1; D is unresolved. Per germline, CDR1 SQVTM and CDR2 ANQGSEA. The V end was cut by 6 bases, the J end by 9 bases, with 21 bases between. CDR3 length: 14 residues. The CDR3 here is CSVVIVDLFGEQFF. As DNA, the CDR3 is TGCAGCGTCGTTATAGTAGATCTTTTCGGTGAGCAGTTCTTC.

In DNA form, the CDR3 reads TGTGCTAGTGGTCTCCTTTTATCCGGGATGGGACCAGATACGCAGTATTTT. This codes for CASGLLLSGMGPDTQYF. V and J are TRBV12-5 and TRBJ2-3; TRBD1 or TRBD2 may be the D gene (5 bases each). Germline CDR1 reads LGHNT; CDR2 reads FRNRAP. The CDR3 contains 17 residues. V dropped 5 bases and J dropped 4 bases, with 22 bases sitting between them.

This clonotype was counted many times. This chain connects TRBV12-3 or TRBV12-4 to TRBJ1-1, with D hard to call. Trimming removed 9 bases from V and 10 bases from J, with 15 bases in between. This CDR3 has 11 amino acids. This CDR3 reads CASSFPGGAFF. The CDR3 bases are TGTGCCAGTAGCTTCCCCGGAGGAGCTTTCTTT.

This clonotype came up a few times. The chain combines TRBV28 with TRBJ2-1, with D possibly matching TRBD2 (5 bases). V was trimmed by 6 bases and J by 7 bases, leaving 13 bases between them. This CDR3 has 13 residues. Per germline, CDR1 MDHEN and CDR2 SYDVKM. The CDR3 coding sequence is TGTGCCAGCAGCTTTAGCGTCCTTAATGAGCAGTTCTTC. Its protein product is CASSFSVLNEQFF.

This clonotype came up many times. The chain links TRBV4-3 to TRBJ1-2; 7 nucleotides align to TRBD1. The J segment lost 4 bases and the V segment lost 0 bases, leaving 5 bases of the junction unmatched. The CDR3 sequence is 15 residues long. Germline V gene lookup returns CDR1 LGHNA and CDR2 YSLEER. In DNA form, the CDR3 reads TGCGCCAGCAGCCAAGATAGAGGGGGCCCCTATGGCTACACCTTC. Its translation is CASSQDRGGPYGYTF.

This clonotype has a count of ten or more. CDR3 protein: CASSPLTGTNTEAFF. The CDR3 DNA follows: TGTGCCAGCAGCCCACTGACAGGGACGAACACTGAAGCTTTCTTT. The chain carries TRBV7-6 and TRBJ1-1; 7 bases fit TRBD1. With V trimmed by 5 bases and J by 1 base, 7 bases remained unmatched. The germline V gene encodes CDR1 SGHVS and CDR2 FNYEAQ. This CDR3 spans 15 amino acids.

The chain recombines TRBV11-1 with TRBJ2-1; no reliable D call. The CDR3 has 18 amino acids. The V end was cut by 4 bases, the J end by 4 bases, with 23 bases between. The germline gives CDR1 SGHAT, CDR2 FQDESV (reference sequence). CDR3 nucleotides: TGTGCCAGCAGCTCTATCTTTTCTGCGGAATCCGAATACAATGAGCAGTTCTTC. It codes for CASSSIFSAESEYNEQFF.